The clone carrying this T cell receptor (beta chain) was picked up one time. Its antigen is not identified. Molecular barcoding with unique molecular identifiers was used for the TCRbeta library. TCRdb reprocessed the PCR reads with MiXCR, giving one entry per CDR3 protein. The data contain about 980,000 distinct CDR3 sequences, roughly 29% of them seen just once; the ten biggest clones take up about 28%. Germline assignment: CDR1 DFQATT and CDR2 SNEGSKA (reference sequence). Trimming at V came to 2 bases and at J to 5 bases, leaving 7 bases not matched to a gene. The CDR3 runs to 15 residues. This entry belongs to a study of T-cell reconstitution after alpha-beta-depleted transplantation in children. General observations from the study: About two months after transplant, alpha-beta T cells reportedly came from several hundred expanded graft clones. The authors attributed T-cell counts and diversity one year after transplant mostly to newly produced T cells.

V and J are TRBV20-1 and TRBJ2-3; the match to TRBD2 covers 10 bases. The sequence was collected from a boy less than two years old who had a stem cell transplant for SCID, so the T cells may come from the graft donor. The sample consisted of PBMCs, mostly from graft donor cells, taken 360 days after TCRalphabeta/CD19-depleted stem cell transplant. This chain's CDR3 is CSARPTGLALDTQYF. The CDR3 nucleotides are TGCAGTGCTAGACCAACGGGACTAGCGTTAGATACGCAGTATTTT.